A single sample gave rise to the 16 T cell receptor beta chains below, sequenced in a study of monozygotic twins with inflammatory bowel disease. With the 5' RACE reads reprocessed, TCRdb shows one record per CDR3 protein and no DNA. This sample contains roughly 150,000 distinct CDR3 sequences. The sequenced sample was blood. These receptors originate from a human donor with ulcerative colitis or Crohn's disease, or a healthy co-twin of an affected twin (not recorded which).

V usage is TRBV7-2 and J usage is TRBJ1-1; absent DNA, TCRdb's TRBD1 call cannot be checked. The CDR3 loop spans 14 amino acids. The germline V gene encodes CDR1 SGHTA and CDR2 FQGNSA. The CDR3 is CASSLQGMNTEAFF.

V and J are TRBV20-1 and TRBJ2-3; TCRdb reports TRBD1, a call that lacks DNA to check it against. CDR1 and CDR2 (germline): DFQATT, SNEGSKA (reference sequence). The CDR3 has 14 amino acids. The CDR3: CSASGGAPGDTQYF.

The gene calls are TRBV5-1 and TRBJ2-1; with no DNA, the TCRdb D assignment of TRBD2 cannot be verified. This CDR3 has 14 amino acids. Germline CDR1 reads SGHRS; CDR2 reads YFSETQ. CDR3 sequence: CASSPRTLQNEQFF.

This chain uses TRBV20-1 with TRBJ2-7; TCRdb reports TRBD1, a call that lacks DNA to check it against. The CDR3 sequence is 16 residues long. Germline CDR1 is DFQATT and CDR2 is SNEGSKA (reference sequence). This CDR3 reads CSANGGAGALSYEQYF.

The chain carries TRBV5-1 and TRBJ2-6. CDR1 and CDR2 (germline): SGHRS, YFSETQ. This CDR3 spans 17 amino acids. The CDR3 sequence: CASSFNLPDSGANVLTF.

The chain combines TRBV20-1 with TRBJ1-1; the D gene TCRdb calls, TRBD1, cannot be checked with no DNA. The CDR3 is 11 amino acids. Germline lookup yields CDR1 DFQATT and CDR2 SNEGSKA (reference sequence). CDR3 in amino acids: CSRDLNTEAFF.

This chain connects TRBV7-2 to TRBJ2-2; TCRdb reports TRBD2, a call that lacks DNA to check it against. Germline V gene lookup returns CDR1 SGHTA and CDR2 FQGNSA. The CDR3 totals 15 residues. CDR3 loop: CASSLGARGSGELFF.

The rearrangement uses TRBV5-1 and TRBJ2-1; TCRdb names TRBD1, which stays unverified in the absence of DNA. CDR1 is SGHRS and CDR2 is YFSETQ in the germline V gene. The length of the CDR3 is 14 residues. The chain's CDR3 is CASSQGQGVDEQFF.

The rearrangement links TRBV10-3 to TRBJ1-3. Germline V CDR1 and CDR2: ENHRY, SYGVKD. The length of the CDR3 is 15 residues. CDR3 residues: CAIGAASISGNTIYF.

CDR3 in amino acids: CASSPPGAALSYEQYF. The chain is built from TRBV11-1 and TRBJ2-7; the D call of TRBD1 rests on TCRdb alone, since no DNA is present to check it. The CDR3 contains 16 residues. Germline assignment: CDR1 SGHAT and CDR2 FQDESV (reference sequence).

CDR3 sequence reads: CASRNGVYRYEQYF. The chain combines TRBV2 with TRBJ2-7. The CDR3 contains 14 residues. Germline V lookup: CDR1 SNHLY, CDR2 FYNNEI.

The chain has TRBV3-1 and TRBJ1-4. CDR1 is LGHDT and CDR2 is YNNKEL in the germline V gene (reference sequence). The CDR3 runs to 14 residues. CDR3 region: CASSQEVFEEKLFF.

The V call is TRBV5-1, the J call TRBJ1-4. Germline values: CDR1 SGHRS, CDR2 YFSETQ. This CDR3 region has 15 residues. The CDR3 sequence: CASTQLGTANEKLFF. Full variable domain (outside the CDR3, taken from reference TRBV5-1 and TRBJ1-4): KAGVTQTPRYLIKTRGQQVTLSCSPISGHRSVSWYQQTPGQGLQFLFEYFSETQRNKGNFPGRFSGRQFSNSRSEMNVSTLELGDSALYLCASTQLGTANEKLFFGSGTQLSVL.

V is TRBV6-2 or TRBV6-3 and J is TRBJ2-2; TCRdb proposes TRBD2, but this gene call is untestable without DNA. The CDR3 covers 17 residues. CDR1 MNHEY and CDR2 SVGEGT come from the germline V gene. The CDR3 is CASSYFLAGGRTGELFF.

The gene calls are TRBV28 and TRBJ1-2; TCRdb names TRBD1, which stays unverified in the absence of DNA. From germline, CDR1 is MDHEN and CDR2 SYDVKM. The CDR3 runs 12 residues. The CDR3 loop reads CASSYRAYGYTF.

This rearrangement joins TRBV20-1 to TRBJ2-5; TCRdb designates TRBD2, a call that cannot be tested without DNA. Germline lookup yields CDR1 DFQATT and CDR2 SNEGSKA (reference sequence). This CDR3 spans 13 amino acids. The CDR3 region is CSAILSGQETQYF.